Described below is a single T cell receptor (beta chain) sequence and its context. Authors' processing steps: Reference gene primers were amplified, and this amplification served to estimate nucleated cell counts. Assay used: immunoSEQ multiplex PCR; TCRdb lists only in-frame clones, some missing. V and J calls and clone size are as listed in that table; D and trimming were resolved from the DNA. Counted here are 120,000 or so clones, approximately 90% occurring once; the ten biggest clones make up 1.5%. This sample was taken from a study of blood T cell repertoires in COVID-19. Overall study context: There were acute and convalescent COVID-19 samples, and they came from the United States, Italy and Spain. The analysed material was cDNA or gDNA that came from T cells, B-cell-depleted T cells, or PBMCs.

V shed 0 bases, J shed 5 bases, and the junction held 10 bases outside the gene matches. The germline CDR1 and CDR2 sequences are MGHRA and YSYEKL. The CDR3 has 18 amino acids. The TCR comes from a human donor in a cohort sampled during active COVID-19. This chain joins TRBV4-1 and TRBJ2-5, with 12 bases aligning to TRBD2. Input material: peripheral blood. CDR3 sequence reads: CASSQDGLAGGPSETQYF. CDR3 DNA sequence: TGCGCCAGCAGCCAAGATGGCCTAGCGGGGGGGCCGTCGGAGACCCAGTACTTC.